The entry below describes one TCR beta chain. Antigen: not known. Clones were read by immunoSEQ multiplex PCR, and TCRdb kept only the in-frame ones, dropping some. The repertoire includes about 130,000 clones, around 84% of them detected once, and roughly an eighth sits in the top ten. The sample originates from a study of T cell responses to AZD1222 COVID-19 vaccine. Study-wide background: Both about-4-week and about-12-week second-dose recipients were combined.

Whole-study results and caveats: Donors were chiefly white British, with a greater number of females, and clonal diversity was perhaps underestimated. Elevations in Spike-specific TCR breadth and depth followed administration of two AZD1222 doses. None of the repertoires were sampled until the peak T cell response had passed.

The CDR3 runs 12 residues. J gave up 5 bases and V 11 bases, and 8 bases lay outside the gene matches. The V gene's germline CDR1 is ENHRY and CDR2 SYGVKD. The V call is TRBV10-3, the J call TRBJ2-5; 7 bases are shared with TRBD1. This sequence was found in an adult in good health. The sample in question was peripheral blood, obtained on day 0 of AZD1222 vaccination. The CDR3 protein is CASTGAGETQYF. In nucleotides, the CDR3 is TGTGCCTCTACAGGGGCAGGGGAGACCCAGTACTTC.